The rows below give T cell receptor beta chains drawn from one sample of a study of blood T cell repertoires in COVID-19. The protocol was immunoSEQ multiplex PCR, while the TCRdb copy is restricted to in-frame clones and leaves out a portion. Among approximately 320,000 clones listed, around 92% were seen once. Sample: peripheral blood. These receptors were collected from a woman in her 30s with COVID-19, enrolled during active disease. Both conserved end residues are part of each CDR3. The D gene is left open where the match is weak. Clone size is not always given. Where it is, it says once, few, many or a class for expanded clones.

V: TRBV7-6
J: TRBJ1-5
D: TRBD1
size: NA
CDR3: CASSLTGGPYSNQPQHF
DNA: TGTGCCAGCAGCCTGACAGGGGGCCCATATAGCAATCAGCCCCAGCATTTT

V: TRBV9
J: TRBJ2-7
D: NA
size: NA
CDR3: CASIPNYEQYF
DNA: TGTGCCAGCATCCCCAACTACGAGCAGTACTTC

V: TRBV2
J: TRBJ1-1
D: NA
size: NA
CDR3: CASSDSGSTEAFF
DNA: TGTGCCAGCAGTGATTCAGGTAGCACTGAAGCTTTCTTT

V: TRBV18
J: TRBJ2-7
D: TRBD1
size: NA
CDR3: CASSPPGDSYEQYF
DNA: TGTGCCAGCTCACCACCTGGGGACAGCTACGAGCAGTACTTC

V: TRBV5-4
J: TRBJ1-1
D: NA
size: NA
CDR3: CASSLGAERRAFF
DNA: TGTGCCAGCAGCTTGGGGGCAGAACGACGGGCTTTCTTT

V: TRBV9
J: TRBJ1-1
D: NA
size: few
CDR3: CASSVGTMNTEAFF
DNA: TGTGCCAGCAGCGTCGGAACTATGAACACTGAAGCTTTCTTT

V: TRBV18
J: TRBJ1-4
D: NA
size: NA
CDR3: CASSPPGLTNEKLFF
DNA: TGTGCCAGCTCACCGCCAGGCTTAACTAATGAAAAACTGTTTTTT

V: TRBV12-5
J: TRBJ2-5
D: NA
size: NA
CDR3: CASGPWPHKEGTETQYF
DNA: TGTGCTAGTGGACCCTGGCCCCACAAAGAGGGCACAGAGACCCAGTACTTC

V: TRBV7-9
J: TRBJ2-5
D: TRBD2
size: NA
CDR3: CASSISGGQKETQYF
DNA: TGTGCCAGCAGCATTAGCGGGGGCCAGAAAGAGACCCAGTACTTC

V: TRBV19
J: TRBJ1-1
D: TRBD1
size: NA
CDR3: CASSYRGITEAFF
DNA: TGTGCCAGTAGTTACAGGGGTATCACTGAAGCTTTCTTT

V: TRBV20-1
J: TRBJ1-2
D: NA
size: NA
CDR3: CSARWPGGYTF
DNA: TGCAGTGCTAGGTGGCCGGGAGGCTACACCTTC

V: TRBV5-1
J: TRBJ2-5
D: TRBD1
size: once
CDR3: CASRNLRDSRETQYF
DNA: TGCGCCAGCAGAAACCTCCGGGACAGCAGGGAGACCCAGTACTTC

V: TRBV2
J: TRBJ1-4
D: TRBD1
size: NA
CDR3: CATQGAGEKLFF
DNA: TGTGCCACCCAGGGGGCCGGCGAAAAACTGTTTTTT

V: TRBV10-2
J: TRBJ1-1
D: NA
size: NA
CDR3: CASSERGVNTEAFF
DNA: TGCGCCAGCAGTGAGCGGGGGGTGAACACTGAAGCTTTCTTT

V: TRBV6-2/TRBV6-3
J: TRBJ1-2
D: TRBD1
size: NA
CDR3: CASSGDSFGGYTF
DNA: TGTGCCAGCAGTGGGGACAGTTTTGGTGGCTACACCTTC

V: TRBV2
J: TRBJ2-2
D: NA
size: few
CDR3: CASSDSPGELFF
DNA: TGTGCCAGCAGTGACTCCCCCGGGGAGCTGTTTTTT

V: TRBV6-1
J: TRBJ1-6
D: TRBD1
size: NA
CDR3: CASSVTGTVYNSPLHF
DNA: TGTGCCAGCAGTGTGACGGGGACAGTCTATAATTCACCCCTCCACTTT

V: TRBV5-6
J: TRBJ2-5
D: NA
size: NA
CDR3: CASSARDSQETQYF
DNA: TGTGCCAGCAGCGCGCGGGACAGCCAAGAGACCCAGTACTTC

V: TRBV19
J: TRBJ2-5
D: NA
size: once
CDR3: CASSMDSAWGGTQYF
DNA: TGTGCCAGTAGTATGGACAGCGCTTGGGGGGGGACCCAGTACTTC

V: TRBV4-2
J: TRBJ2-5
D: TRBD2
size: NA
CDR3: CASSQDGTSGGVETQYF
DNA: TGTGCCAGCAGCCAAGATGGGACTAGCGGGGGGGTAGAGACCCAGTACTTC

V: TRBV4-2
J: TRBJ1-5
D: TRBD1
size: NA
CDR3: CASSVDRGRQPQHF
DNA: TGTGCCAGCAGCGTCGACAGGGGAAGGCAGCCCCAGCATTTT

V: TRBV19
J: TRBJ1-5
D: NA
size: NA
CDR3: CASSIGLQPQHF
DNA: TGTGCCAGTAGTATAGGTCTCCAGCCCCAGCATTTT

V: TRBV19
J: TRBJ2-3
D: NA
size: NA
CDR3: CASSPSAGYTDTQYF
DNA: TGTGCCAGTAGTCCCTCGGCAGGTTACACAGATACGCAGTATTTT

V: TRBV10-1
J: TRBJ2-2
D: NA
size: NA
CDR3: CASSRTFNSPGELFF
DNA: TGCGCCAGCAGTAGGACATTCAATTCGCCCGGGGAGCTGTTTTTT

V: TRBV5-6
J: TRBJ2-2
D: NA
size: NA
CDR3: CASSLALTERYTGELFF
DNA: TGTGCCAGCAGCTTGGCCTTGACAGAAAGGTACACCGGGGAGCTGTTTTTT

V: TRBV27
J: TRBJ1-2
D: NA
size: NA
CDR3: CASSPRTVPYGYTF
DNA: TGTGCCAGCAGTCCGCGGACAGTTCCCTATGGCTACACCTTC

V: TRBV25-1
J: TRBJ2-7
D: NA
size: NA
CDR3: CASSELRGPLDEQYF
DNA: TGTGCCAGCAGTGAATTAAGGGGCCCCTTGGACGAGCAGTACTTC

V: TRBV6-5
J: TRBJ2-3
D: TRBD1
size: NA
CDR3: CASSRTGADTQYF
DNA: TGTGCCAGCAGTCGGACAGGGGCAGATACGCAGTATTTT

V: TRBV19
J: TRBJ1-1
D: NA
size: NA
CDR3: CASSIRIGTEAFF
DNA: TGTGCCAGTAGTATCAGGATAGGCACTGAAGCTTTCTTT

V: TRBV19
J: TRBJ1-1
D: TRBD1
size: NA
CDR3: CASSIGQGRNTEAFF
DNA: TGTGCCAGTAGTATCGGACAGGGAAGGAACACTGAAGCTTTCTTT

V: TRBV5-5
J: TRBJ2-7
D: NA
size: NA
CDR3: CASSLVVGGPSYEQYF
DNA: TGTGCCAGCAGCTTGGTAGTCGGGGGGCCCTCCTACGAGCAGTACTTC

V: TRBV5-1
J: TRBJ1-3
D: TRBD1
size: NA
CDR3: CASSGGQGATGNTIYF
DNA: TGCGCCAGCAGCGGCGGACAGGGGGCGACTGGAAACACCATATATTTT

V: TRBV11-2
J: TRBJ1-5
D: NA
size: NA
CDR3: CASSSGSNQPQHF
DNA: TGTGCCAGCAGCTCAGGGTCCAATCAGCCCCAGCATTTT

V: TRBV19
J: TRBJ2-7
D: TRBD1
size: NA
CDR3: CASSPGTGGLEQYF
DNA: TGTGCCAGTAGCCCAGGAACAGGGGGCCTCGAGCAGTACTTC

V: TRBV3-1/TRBV3-2
J: TRBJ2-4
D: NA
size: NA
CDR3: CASSQNRAGIQYF
DNA: TGTGCCAGCAGCCAAAACCGAGCGGGCATTCAGTACTTC

V: TRBV4-2
J: TRBJ1-2
D: TRBD1
size: once
CDR3: CASSQEIQGALLYGYTF
DNA: TGTGCCAGCAGCCAAGAAATACAGGGGGCACTTCTTTATGGCTACACCTTC

V: TRBV28
J: TRBJ1-5
D: TRBD1
size: once
CDR3: CASTTTRGLSQPQHF
DNA: TGTGCCAGCACAACTACCAGGGGGCTAAGTCAGCCCCAGCATTTT

V: TRBV13
J: TRBJ2-7
D: NA
size: NA
CDR3: CASSYRDGWREQYF
DNA: TGTGCCAGCAGCTATCGCGACGGGTGGAGGGAGCAGTACTTC

V: TRBV18
J: TRBJ1-1
D: NA
size: NA
CDR3: CASSPSTSGGGTEAFF
DNA: TGTGCCAGCTCACCTTCGACCTCCGGGGGGGGCACTGAAGCTTTCTTT

V: TRBV6-5
J: TRBJ2-5
D: NA
size: NA
CDR3: CASSPGETQYF
DNA: TGTGCCAGCAGTCCCGGGGAGACCCAGTACTTC

V: TRBV6-5
J: TRBJ1-1
D: NA
size: NA
CDR3: CASGASNTEAFF
DNA: TGTGCCAGCGGAGCCTCGAACACTGAAGCTTTCTTT

V: TRBV2
J: TRBJ2-2
D: NA
size: NA
CDR3: CASNRRDTGELFF
DNA: TGTGCCAGCAATCGTCGGGACACCGGGGAGCTGTTTTTT

V: TRBV29-1
J: TRBJ2-2
D: NA
size: NA
CDR3: CSAQGGAGELFF
DNA: TGCAGCGCCCAAGGGGGAGCCGGGGAGCTGTTTTTT